This TCR beta chain was identified in a study of identical twins listed by TCRdb under 2016. For the wider study: To test whether fetal clonotypes persist, the study used deep sequencing on TCR alpha and beta repertoires from monozygotic twins, unrelated adults of various ages, and cord blood. To rule out contamination, replicate twin experiments were performed at different times with different library preparation protocols. Results the study describes overall, beyond this receptor: Because the same donors could not be followed over many years, conclusions were based on cross-sectional statistical analysis. Abundant cord blood beta clonotypes had fewer insertions, young adult naive repertoires showed a similar but weaker trend, and memory repertoires showed no such trend. Zero-insertion analyses could be partly confounded by invariant T cells such as MAIT and iNKT, although diverse VJ usage argued against such confounding for most clonotypes. The excess sharing between twins in beta out-of-frame sequences was weaker because fewer shared sequences reduced the signal-to-noise ratio. In monozygotic twins, recombination models systematically underestimated out-of-frame TCR alpha sharing, but the models matched the sharing seen between unrelated individuals. Compared with coincidental sharing between unrelated individuals, out-of-frame TCR alpha sequences shared between twins showed an excess of sequences with low generation probability.

The library was built by means of 5' RACE. The sample was run on an Illumina HiSeq 2000. Template switching introduced a universal primer binding site; the final cDNA contained a unique molecular identifier, enabling accurate counting of TCR cDNA molecules. Specific primers in the conserved constant-segment region were used to synthesize first-strand cDNA for the TCR alpha and beta chains. Each cDNA library was double barcoded, with a SMART-Mk sample barcode plus Illumina barcodes, to control for contamination. TruSeq adapter sequences and Illumina sample barcodes were added in two successive PCR steps. The Illumina HiSeq platform was used with custom primers to sequence TCR alpha and beta cDNA libraries. Per the authors' processing: MiGEC processed the raw reads to extract unique molecular identifiers, while MiXCR was used to determine the CDR3 positions. Recombination models were inferred per individual with the repgenHMM and IGoR tools using an EM algorithm. Shared clonotypes were analyzed with the tcR package in R, and sharing was normalized by the product of cloneset sizes. To study raw recombination free of thymic and clonal selection effects, out-of-frame nonproductive sequences were analyzed. TCRdb itself trimmed the public reads at Q25 with fastp, ran MiXCR and retained productive beta chains. Each CDR3 protein appears once, grouped with its most common genes and DNA. The V and J calls, along with clone size, are taken from TCRdb and not from the paper's own processing. Within this sample are 220,000 or so distinct CDR3 sequences, with approximately 7% of them counted one time only. The ten largest make up about 3.6% of the sample.

For CDR1 and CDR2, the germline V gene lists SGHVS and FQNEAQ. The junction carries 11 bases between V and J, which are trimmed by 1 base and 0 bases respectively. Its CDR3 holds 16 amino acids, cysteine through phenylalanine. Kept here is only the CDR3 DNA, which spans 48 bases and is read in frame from base 1. This clonotype was observed once. Its antigen specificity is not known. Per-base quality was not reported, and no clone a single base away is much larger than it. One read represents weak support. Only healthy Caucasian donors were included. The twin cohort comprised three pairs of female monozygotic twins, all aged about 18 to 30 years. Miltenyi CD45RO+ enrichment and human naive T-cell isolation kits were used to isolate memory (CD45RO+) and naive T cells from PBMC. A further study also used this sample, focusing on yellow fever vaccine responses in identical twins. The second paper states: The T cell response to vaccination in identical twins was reported by the authors to appear partly convergent and partly personalized. Focusing on identical twins, the study followed the T cell clones that responded to the vaccine, and did so with precision.

The sample taken for sequencing was memory (CD45RO+) T cells sorted from blood. Reading the label with the study, this specimen's cell subset or site is: CD45RO+ enriched T cells. This TCR came from a woman aged 18-29 years in good health. The sequence is built from TRBV7-8 and TRBJ2-3; the D gene cannot be named for sure. In nucleotide form, the sequence is TGTGCCAGCAGCTTAGTAGCCGGAACTAGCACAGATACGCAGTATTTT. Its product reads: CASSLVAGTSTDTQYF.